What follows describes a single TCR beta chain. Its specificity is not known. This sample was taken from a study of blood T cells in healthy people across ages. Study-wide findings and caveats: Shifts in expanded clonotypes may have been confounded by donor CMV status, which was unknown.

Together with a sample-barcoded 5' primer, a J-beta primer mix was included in a second PCR lasting roughly 6 to 12 cycles. TCRdb called the 5' RACE reads again in MiXCR, with one record for every CDR3 protein. This sample yields more than 800,000 distinct CDR3 sequences, of which 25% to 35% are seen a single time; roughly a sixth belongs to the top ten. Trimming removed 4 bases from V and 3 bases from J; junction bases left unmatched: 2. Germline V gene lookup returns CDR1 MRHNA and CDR2 SNTAGT. The CDR3 has 15 residues. The source of this sequence is a woman older than 75 in good health. The chain links TRBV6-4 to TRBJ2-3, with 12 bases identical to TRBD2. The sequencing sample was made of blood. The CDR3 DNA is TGTGCCAGCAGTGCTAGCGGGGGGGGAACAGATACGCAGTATTTT. Amino acids: CASSASGGGTDTQYF.